These 12 T cell receptor beta chains were sequenced from one sample in a study of cytomegalovirus exposure and HLA in healthy donors. TCRdb's copy holds only in-frame clones and misses some; the assay was immunoSEQ multiplex PCR. The table has about 160,000 clones, 95% to 97% seen once. Sequenced input: PBMCs. The source is a woman between 18 and 29 years old in good health and CMV-seronegative.

CDR3 coding DNA: TGCGCCAGCAGCCAAAGGACAGCCCCGGGACCCCTCCACTTT. Translating it yields CASSQRTAPGPLHF. The J gene is TRBJ1-6, the V gene TRBV4-1; D may be TRBD1 (6 bases). CDR1 and CDR2 (germline): MGHRA, YSYEKL. CDR3 size: 14 residues. Trimming shortened V by 2 bases and J by 12 bases, and 14 bases separated the two germline ends.

This sequence joins TRBV29-1 and TRBJ2-1; 8 bases agree with TRBD2. CDR3 length equals 13 residues. The V gene's germline CDR1 is SQVTM and CDR2 ANQGSEA. With V trimmed by 7 bases and J by 7 bases, 9 bases remained unmatched. CDR3 sequence (DNA): TGCAGCGCTCCAGCGGGGGCGGGGAATGAGCAGTTCTTC. It codes for CSAPAGAGNEQFF.

The table lists this clone with a count of one. Other DNA sequences in the same sample also yield this CDR3. This chain joins TRBV6-1 and TRBJ1-1; TRBD1 is a possible D gene (5 bases). The CDR3 is 13 amino acids. The germline CDR1 and CDR2 sequences are MNHNS and SASEGT. Trimming pared 8 bases from V and 1 base from J, leaving 11 bases between. The CDR3 DNA is TGTGCCAGCTCCGTACAGGAGAACACTGAAGCTTTCTTT. This sequence encodes CASSVQENTEAFF.

V gene TRBV9 combines with J gene TRBJ2-3, with TRBD1 matching 8 bases. V gave up 3 bases and J gave up 2 bases; unmatched junction bases: 5. The CDR3 has 15 amino acids. Germline CDR1 and CDR2: SGDLS and YYNGEE. This CDR3 is CASSAQGAPTDTQYF. CDR3 sequence (DNA): TGTGCCAGCAGCGCCCAGGGGGCCCCCACAGATACGCAGTATTTT.

The rearrangement uses TRBV7-9 and TRBJ2-3; 15 positions agree with TRBD2. J lost 6 bases, V lost 1 base, and 8 bases had no gene match. The CDR3 is made up of 18 amino acids. Germline CDR1 SEHNR, CDR2 FQNEAQ (reference sequence). CDR3 in amino acids: CASSLGRTSGGESDTQYF. In DNA, the CDR3 is TGTGCCAGCAGCTTAGGCCGGACTAGCGGGGGGGAATCGGATACGCAGTATTTT.

The J gene is TRBJ2-3, the V gene TRBV15; 7 nucleotides line up with TRBD1. The germline CDR1 and CDR2 sequences are LNHNV and YYDKDF (reference sequence). The CDR3 has 13 amino acids. V lost 2 bases to trimming and J lost 5 bases; unmatched junction nucleotides: 1. This CDR3 is CATSRNRGDTQYF. The CDR3 DNA reads as TGTGCCACCAGCAGAAACAGGGGAGATACGCAGTATTTT.

The genes are TRBV7-2 and TRBJ2-4, with 8 bases lining up with TRBD2. V was pared by 2 bases and J by 0 bases, with 6 bases of the junction left unmatched. The CDR3 totals 17 residues. Germline V gene sequence: CDR1 SGHTA, CDR2 FQGNSA. CDR3 sequence reads: CASSLRAGGLAKNIQYF. As DNA, the CDR3 is TGTGCCAGCAGCTTAAGGGCGGGGGGCTTAGCCAAAAACATTCAGTACTTC.

The rearrangement joins TRBV4-1 to TRBJ1-3; TRBD1 aligns across 9 bases. Trimming took 3 bases from V and 1 from J; bases not matched to a gene: 7. Per germline, CDR1 MGHRA and CDR2 YSYEKL. This CDR3 has 17 residues. CDR3 protein: CASSQEGTGFSGNTIYF. CDR3 DNA: TGCGCCAGCAGCCAGGAAGGGACAGGGTTTTCTGGAAACACCATATATTTT.

The rearrangement links TRBV6-6 to TRBJ1-5, with 7 bases identical to TRBD1. Trimming cost V 2 bases and J 4 bases; bases outside gene matches: 5. The CDR3 has 15 residues. Germline lookup yields CDR1 MNHNY and CDR2 SVGAGI (reference sequence). In DNA, the CDR3 is TGTGCCAGCAGTTACCCCGGGACAGCAAATCAGCCCCAGCATTTT. Translating it yields CASSYPGTANQPQHF.

This clone has only one observation. The chain employs TRBV6-6 and TRBJ1-1; D not resolved. The CDR3 spans 11 residues. Per germline, CDR1 MNHNY and CDR2 SVGAGI (reference sequence). Trimming took off 0 bases at V and 8 bases at J, with 4 bases between the two ends. CDR3 in DNA: TGTGCCAGCAGTTACTCAGCCGAAGCTTTCTTT. Residues: CASSYSAEAFF.

This clone was detected a few times. The chain recombines TRBV6-1 with TRBJ1-6; weak D call: TRBD1 (5 bases). The length of the CDR3 is 13 residues. V lost 7 bases and J 6 bases, leaving 10 bases between the germline ends. Looked up from germline, CDR1 is MNHNS and CDR2 is SASEGT. CDR3 in DNA: TGTGCCAGCATTGAGGGACTTAATTCACCCCTCCACTTT. This translates into CASIEGLNSPLHF.

The rearrangement joins TRBV6-1 to TRBJ2-7; 11 nucleotides match TRBD2. The CDR3 has 14 residues. Unmatched junction bases numbered 4, after V lost 8 bases and J lost 1 base. CDR1 is MNHNS and CDR2 is SASEGT in the germline V gene. As DNA, the CDR3 is TGTGCCAGCTTAAGGACTAGCGGGTCCTACGAGCAGTACTTC. It specifies CASLRTSGSYEQYF.